This entry lists 22 T cell receptor beta chains sequenced from one sample in a study of shared clonotypes between healthy human individuals. Clones were sequenced by immunoSEQ multiplex PCR, and TCRdb holds only the in-frame ones, with some missing. Of around 2.5 million clones detected, roughly 93% appear once; the ten largest clones hold approximately 0.35%. Specimen: naive CD4+ T cells from PBMCs. Subset in this sample: CD45RA+ positively selected. The receptors shown here come from a man aged 18-30 years in good health. Some clones in this sample may be carry-over from other donors' samples.

The chain is built from TRBV30 and TRBJ1-3; the match to TRBD1 covers 7 bases. CDR1 GTSNPN and CDR2 SVGIG come from the germline V gene (reference sequence). V lost 3 bases and J lost 8; bases outside the gene matches: 4. The CDR3 length is 12 residues. The chain's CDR3 is CAWRTGWDTIYF. Here the CDR3 DNA reads TGTGCCTGGAGGACAGGGTGGGACACCATATATTTT.

This chain uses TRBV28 with TRBJ2-7; D is unclear. Germline V lookup: CDR1 MDHEN, CDR2 SYDVKM. Trimming pared 2 bases from V and 0 bases from J, leaving 11 bases between. The CDR3 sequence is 15 residues long. In DNA form, the CDR3 reads TGTGCCAGCAGTTTAACTGGTTTAGACTCCTACGAGCAGTACTTC. It yields the protein CASSLTGLDSYEQYF.

V usage is TRBV5-6 and J usage is TRBJ2-5, with D unclear. The ends were cut back, 3 bases at V and 0 bases at J, with 9 bases in the middle. The CDR3 has 14 amino acids. Germline V gives CDR1 SGHDT, CDR2 YYEEEE. The CDR3 sequence is CASSSTGNQETQYF. The DNA of the CDR3 is TGTGCCAGCAGCTCCACGGGTAACCAAGAGACCCAGTACTTC.

The chain couples TRBV2 to TRBJ2-3, with 9 nucleotides matching TRBD2. V lost 8 bases and J lost 0; bases outside the gene matches: 3. The CDR3 loop spans 14 amino acids. The germline V gene encodes CDR1 SNHLY and CDR2 FYNNEI. The CDR3 DNA reads TGTGCCAGCGCGGGACTAGCTAGCACAGATACGCAGTATTTT. Protein product: CASAGLASTDTQYF.

This clone was observed once. The chain is built from TRBV11-2 and TRBJ2-5; unclear D gene. Germline loops: CDR1 SGHAT, CDR2 FQNNGV. Trimming stripped 4 bases from V and 5 bases from J, with 14 bases between. The CDR3 consists of 14 residues. For the CDR3, the DNA is TGTGCCAGCAGCTCTGCTGGGGAAAAGGAGACCCAGTACTTC. This encodes CASSSAGEKETQYF.

This chain joins TRBV29-1 and TRBJ1-1; D might be TRBD1 (5 bases). V gave up 3 bases and J gave up 1 base, with 12 bases separating them. Germline V gene sequence: CDR1 SQVTM, CDR2 ANQGSEA. The CDR3 consists of 14 residues. CDR3: CSVDRGPKNTEAFF. The DNA for the CDR3 is TGCAGCGTTGATCGGGGACCTAAGAACACTGAAGCTTTCTTT. The full variable domain, completed using reference TRBV29-1 and TRBJ1-1, is SAVISQKPSRDICQRGTSLTIQCQVDSQVTMMFWYRQQPGQSLTLIATANQGSEATYESGFVIDKFPISRPNLTFSTLTVSNMSPEDSSIYLCSVDRGPKNTEAFFGQGTRLTVV.

This chain joins TRBV11-3 and TRBJ2-1, with 7 bases lining up with TRBD2. Looked up from germline, CDR1 is SGHNT and CDR2 is YENEEA. The V gene end was trimmed by 4 bases and the J gene end by 9 bases; junction bases not matched to a gene: 6. The CDR3 spans 13 residues. The CDR3 bases are TGTGCCAGCAGCTCCATCCCGGGGGGTGAGCAGTTCTTC. It encodes CASSSIPGGEQFF.

V usage is TRBV6-6 and J usage is TRBJ1-4, with no clear D. V lost 6 bases to trimming and J lost 0 bases, with 8 bases between them. Per germline, CDR1 MNHNY and CDR2 SVGAGI (reference sequence). The CDR3 has 14 residues. CDR3 residues: CASSSSATNEKLFF. CDR3 sequence (DNA): TGTGCCAGCAGCTCCAGTGCAACTAATGAAAAACTGTTTTTT.

This chain links TRBV14 with TRBJ2-3, with TRBD1 matching 7 bases. The germline V gene encodes CDR1 SGHDN and CDR2 FVKESK. The V and J ends lost 6 bases and 0 bases, in that order; junction bases with no gene match: 9. The CDR3 runs 16 residues. CDR3 DNA: TGTGCCAGCAGTCCAAATACAGGGGCTAGCACAGATACGCAGTATTTT. Encoded protein: CASSPNTGASTDTQYF.

The chain has TRBV28 and TRBJ2-1, with 8 bases identical to TRBD1. Trimming at V came to 7 bases and at J to 4 bases, leaving 9 bases not matched to a gene. CDR3 length: 15 amino acids. Germline V gene lookup returns CDR1 MDHEN and CDR2 SYDVKM. The CDR3 DNA follows: TGTGCCAGCACCACCCGCCGGGACAGGTACAATGAGCAGTTCTTC. This sequence encodes CASTTRRDRYNEQFF.

This chain joins TRBV5-1 and TRBJ2-3; D ambiguous. The CDR3 is 12 residues long. Trimming cost V 5 bases and J 2 bases, with 6 bases left between them. CDR1 is SGHRS and CDR2 is YFSETQ in the germline V gene. The CDR3 nucleotides are TGCGCCAGCAGAAAAAACACAGATACGCAGTATTTT. Its translation: CASRKNTDTQYF. The full variable domain, its missing parts supplied by reference TRBV5-1 and TRBJ2-3, is KAGVTQTPRYLIKTRGQQVTLSCSPISGHRSVSWYQQTPGQGLQFLFEYFSETQRNKGNFPGRFSGRQFSNSRSEMNVSTLELGDSALYLCASRKNTDTQYFGPGTRLTVL.

V usage is TRBV6-6 and J usage is TRBJ1-5; D perhaps matches TRBD1 (5 bases). Per germline, CDR1 MNHNY and CDR2 SVGAGI (reference sequence). The CDR3 length is 13 residues. V dropped 6 bases and J dropped 5 bases, with 11 bases sitting between them. CDR3 sequence reads: CASSLDSHQPQHF. In DNA, the CDR3 is TGTGCCAGCAGCCTCGACAGCCATCAGCCCCAGCATTTT.

This chain uses TRBV27 with TRBJ2-3; 7 nucleotides match TRBD2. V lost 7 bases, J lost 0 bases, and 16 bases stayed unmatched. The CDR3 runs to 18 residues. The germline gives CDR1 MNHEY, CDR2 SMNVEV (reference sequence). The CDR3 DNA follows: TGTGCCAGCACTCTCCATCCGGGGGGTCAGACTAGCACAGATACGCAGTATTTT. Amino acid sequence: CASTLHPGGQTSTDTQYF.

This clone occurred once. The J gene is TRBJ2-1, the V gene TRBV9, with D maybe TRBD2 (6 bases). V was clipped by 4 bases and J by 2 bases, with 25 bases between them. CDR3 length: 19 residues. Germline V gene lookup returns CDR1 SGDLS and CDR2 YYNGEE. The CDR3 DNA sequence: TGTGCCAGCAGCCCCAACCCACCCGGCCCCGGACTACCCTACAATGAGCAGTTCTTC. This sequence encodes CASSPNPPGPGLPYNEQFF.

The CDR3 sequence: CASSSPRASKWSGQETQYF. The CDR3 DNA is TGTGCCAGCAGTTCGCCCCGGGCCTCGAAGTGGAGTGGCCAAGAGACCCAGTACTTC. The chain links TRBV28 to TRBJ2-5; D is unclear. Deletions cut 4 bases from V and 1 base from J, with 25 bases between. Germline V gene data show CDR1 as MDHEN and CDR2 as SYDVKM. The CDR3 has 19 residues.

The CDR3 DNA sequence: TGCGCCAGCAGCCAAGATCACGGCAGCGCGGACATTCAGTACTTC. It specifies CASSQDHGSADIQYF. The rearrangement uses TRBV4-1 and TRBJ2-4; D is ambiguous. Germline-derived CDR1 and CDR2 are MGHRA and YSYEKL. Trimming removed 0 bases at V and 8 bases at J, with 14 bases between. This CDR3 region has 15 residues.

The V and J genes are TRBV5-5 and TRBJ2-2; D unresolved. The ends were cut back, 1 base at V and 4 bases at J, with 5 bases in the middle. Germline lookup yields CDR1 SGHKS and CDR2 YYEKEE (reference sequence). The CDR3 runs 13 residues. Written as DNA, the CDR3 is TGTGCCAGCAGCTTGAAGACCACCGGGGAGCTGTTTTTT. The encoded protein is CASSLKTTGELFF.

This chain connects TRBV30 to TRBJ1-1; the D is unclear. Germline assignment: CDR1 GTSNPN and CDR2 SVGIG (reference sequence). V lost 2 bases and J 4 bases, leaving 11 bases between the germline ends. The CDR3 consists of 13 residues. CDR3 DNA sequence: TGTGCCTGGAGTCTCCCGCCCGGCACTGAAGCTTTCTTT. Its protein product is CAWSLPPGTEAFF.

V and J are TRBV2 and TRBJ1-4; D ambiguous. The CDR3 covers 14 residues. Germline loops: CDR1 SNHLY, CDR2 FYNNEI. The germline V and J ends were trimmed by 6 bases and 0 bases, with 8 bases remaining between them. The CDR3 nucleotides are TGTGCCAGCAGGTTCACCGCAACTAATGAAAAACTGTTTTTT. Translating it yields CASRFTATNEKLFF.

The chain couples TRBV6-4 to TRBJ1-5; no clear D. V lost 3 bases and J lost 7, with 10 bases in between. Germline CDR1 MRHNA, CDR2 SNTAGT. The CDR3 runs to 13 residues. This CDR3 is CASSEKVRQPQHF. The CDR3 DNA reads TGTGCCAGCAGTGAAAAGGTAAGACAGCCCCAGCATTTT.

The chain joins TRBV28 to TRBJ1-4; a possible D gene is TRBD1 (5 bases). Germline assignment: CDR1 MDHEN and CDR2 SYDVKM. Trimming removed 7 bases from V and 6 bases from J, with 12 bases in between. The CDR3 sequence is 13 residues long. Written as DNA, the CDR3 is TGTGCCAGCAAGGGACGGATCTATGAAAAACTGTTTTTT. It yields the protein CASKGRIYEKLFF.

The CDR3 loop reads CASSFPGANVLTF. In DNA, the CDR3 is TGTGCCAGCAGCTTCCCTGGGGCCAACGTCCTGACTTTC. The chain is built from TRBV7-9 and TRBJ2-6; unclear D gene. The CDR3 has 13 residues. Deletions cut 3 bases from V and 2 bases from J, with 2 bases between. Germline CDR1 reads SEHNR; CDR2 reads FQNEAQ (reference sequence).